This T cell receptor beta chain was profiled in a study of CD8+ T cells in alopecia areata. Background on the study: The drug, oral tofacitinib, was given to treated patients at 5 to 10 mg twice daily. Study-wide results and limits: Affected lesional scalp, above all in alopecia totalis/universalis, was more clonal than normal scalp. Tofacitinib did not eliminate many expanded lesional clones from scalp or blood.

The V gene's germline CDR1 is MNHEY and CDR2 SVGAGI. This CDR3 contains 14 residues. Germline trimming cut 4 bases from V and 6 bases from J; bases unmatched to any gene: 2. Of note for this clone: Its specificity is not known.

The treatment here: oral pan-JAK inhibitor, 5-10 mg twice daily. Investigators isolated RNA and reverse transcribed it into cDNA to act as the sequencing template. Assay used: immunoSEQ multiplex PCR; TCRdb lists only in-frame clones, some missing. The sample yields roughly 230,000 clones, less than 45% seen once. V and J are TRBV6-5 and TRBJ2-2; 10 bases agree with TRBD1. Source: CD4+ T cells sorted from blood, taken at approximately week 36, from a patient treated with tofacitinib. The source is a human donor with alopecia areata. The CDR3 DNA reads as TGTGCCAGCAGTTCGACAGGGGGCCCCGGGGAGCTGTTTTTT. Protein sequence: CASSSTGGPGELFF.